The clone carrying this TCR beta chain was observed a single time. Drawing of blood for sampling happened at baseline, at cycle 4 day 1, and at cycle 7 day 1. The sample is drawn from a study of OX40 agonist ivuxolimab in advanced cancers. In the study overall: Given to patients was ivuxolimab, an agonistic anti-OX40 (CD134) antibody.

The CDR3 spans 14 residues. The method was immunoSEQ multiplex PCR; TCRdb's version includes in-frame clones alone and lacks a portion of them. The repertoire holds roughly 69,000 clones, with less than 95% as singletons. Sequencing was performed on CD4+ or CD8+ T cells sorted from blood, taken in a trial of the OX40 agonist ivuxolimab. The TCR comes from an adult with an advanced solid tumor such as melanoma, head and neck, liver or kidney cancer. The rearrangement uses TRBV21-1 and TRBJ2-2. TRBV21-1 corresponds to a pseudogene. CDR3 nucleotide sequence: TGTGCCAGCTGGGCTGACAAGGGTTCCGGGGAGCTGTTTTTT. Its protein is CASWADKGSGELFF.